The T cell receptor (beta chain) under discussion was sequenced for a study of blood T cell repertoires in COVID-19. As originally analysed: Reference gene primer amplification gave estimated nucleated cell counts. Generated by immunoSEQ multiplex PCR, the TCRdb table keeps only in-frame clones and is missing some. The V and J calls and clone size are taken from that table; D and trimming were inferred from the DNA. The sample has 150,000 to 200,000 clones, approximately 90% seen once. The CDR3 is 14 residues long. V shed 3 bases and J shed 1 base, with 8 bases lying between them. Germline values: CDR1 SGDLS, CDR2 YYNGEE.

The sequencing sample was made of peripheral blood. J is TRBJ2-1 and V is TRBV9; D is unclear. The clonotype originates from a human donor in a cohort sampled during active COVID-19. CDR3 protein: CASSESASYNEQFF. CDR3 DNA: TGTGCCAGCAGCGAAAGCGCATCCTACAATGAGCAGTTCTTC.